This TCR beta chain came from a study of tumor-infiltrating lymphocytes in primary liver carcinoma. This clonotype has a single count. An end of the junction does not agree with germline; a read error may underlie this. A primer in the constant region served to generate TCR beta cDNA from approximately 450 ng of total RNA. Slightly modified ARM-PCR served as the procedure for the TCR beta libraries. These libraries came from three rounds of nested multiplex PCR. A C-beta reverse primer was combined with TRBV1-TRBV30 forward primers in the first two PCR rounds, and each round had 9 to 10 cycles. Via MiXCR, TCRdb re-called the multiplex PCR reads, giving one row per CDR3 protein. This repertoire shows some 200,000 distinct CDR3 sequences, 65% found once; its top ten account for roughly 6.4%. Germline CDR1 SGHTA, CDR2 FQGNSA. This CDR3 has 13 residues. RNA isolated from unsorted whole blood supplied the blood RNA, with germline DNA also extracted.

The sample taken for sequencing was peripheral blood. The chain is built from TRBV7-2 and TRBJ2-1; the D is unclear. The TCR sequence derives from a woman in her sixties with primary liver carcinoma and hepatitis B virus infection. The CDR3 sequence: CASSLARYHEQFF. The CDR3 DNA reads as TGTGCCAGCAGCTTAGCTCGCTACCATGAGCAGTTCTTC. The full variable domain, with the rest looked up from reference TRBV7-2 and TRBJ2-1, is GAGVSQSPSNKVTEKGKDVELRCDPISGHTALYWYRQSLGQGLEFLIYFQGNSAPDKSGLPSDRFSAERTGGSVSTLTIQRTQQEDSAVYLCASSLARYHEQFFGPGTRLTVL.